The source of this T cell receptor (beta chain) is a study of immune evolution from preneoplasia to lung adenocarcinoma. Here immunoSEQ multiplex PCR was the method, and the copy in TCRdb shows in-frame clones only, minus some. Among 4,000 to 6,000 clones listed, approximately 80% were seen once. The TCR was taken from a person aged 50 to 70 with lung adenocarcinoma. The sequencing input was FFPE minimally invasive lung adenocarcinoma tissue.

The CDR3 coding sequence is TGTGCCAGTAGTCCTGGCCGATGGGCCGCAAGGGGGAACACTGAAGCTTTCTTT. This gives the protein CASSPGRWAARGNTEAFF. This chain uses TRBV19 with TRBJ1-1, with D perhaps matching TRBD1 (5 bases). The V gene's germline CDR1 is LNHDA and CDR2 SQIVND (reference sequence). There are 18 residues in the CDR3. V was trimmed by 5 bases and J by 1 base, leaving 23 bases between them.